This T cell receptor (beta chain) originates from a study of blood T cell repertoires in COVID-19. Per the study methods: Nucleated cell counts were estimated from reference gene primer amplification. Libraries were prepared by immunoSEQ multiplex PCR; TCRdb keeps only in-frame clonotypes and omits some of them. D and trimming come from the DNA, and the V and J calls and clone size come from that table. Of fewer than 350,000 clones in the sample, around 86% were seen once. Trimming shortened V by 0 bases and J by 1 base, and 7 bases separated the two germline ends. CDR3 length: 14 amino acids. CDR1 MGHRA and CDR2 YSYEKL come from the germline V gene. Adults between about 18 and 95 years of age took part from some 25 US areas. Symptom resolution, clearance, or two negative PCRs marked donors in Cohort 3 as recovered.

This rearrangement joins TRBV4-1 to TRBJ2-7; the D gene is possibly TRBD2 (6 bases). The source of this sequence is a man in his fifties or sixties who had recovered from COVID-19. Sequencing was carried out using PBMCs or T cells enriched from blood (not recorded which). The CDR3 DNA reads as TGCGCCAGCAGCCAAGATGGGGGGTCCTACGAGCAGTACTTC. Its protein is CASSQDGGSYEQYF.